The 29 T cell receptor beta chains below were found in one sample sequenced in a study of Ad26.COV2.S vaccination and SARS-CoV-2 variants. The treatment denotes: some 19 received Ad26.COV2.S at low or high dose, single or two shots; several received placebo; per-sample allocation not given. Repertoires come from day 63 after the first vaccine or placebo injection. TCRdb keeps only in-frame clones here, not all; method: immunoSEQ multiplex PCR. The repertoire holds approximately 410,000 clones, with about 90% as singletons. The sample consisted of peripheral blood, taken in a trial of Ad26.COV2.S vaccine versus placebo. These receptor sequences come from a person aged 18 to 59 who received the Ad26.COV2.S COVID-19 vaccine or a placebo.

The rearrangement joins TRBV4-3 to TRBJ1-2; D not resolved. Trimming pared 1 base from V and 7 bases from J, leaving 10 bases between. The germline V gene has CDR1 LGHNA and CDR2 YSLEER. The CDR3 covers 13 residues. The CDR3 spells CASSQVGRFGYTF. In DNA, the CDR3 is TGCGCCAGCAGCCAAGTTGGACGCTTTGGCTACACCTTC.

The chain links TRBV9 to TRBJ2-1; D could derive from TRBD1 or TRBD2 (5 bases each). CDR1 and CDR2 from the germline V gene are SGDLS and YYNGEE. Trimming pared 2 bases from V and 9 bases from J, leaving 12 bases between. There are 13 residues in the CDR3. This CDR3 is CASSVLSGGEQFF. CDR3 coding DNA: TGTGCCAGCAGCGTGTTGAGTGGGGGTGAGCAGTTCTTC. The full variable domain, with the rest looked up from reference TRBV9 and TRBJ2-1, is DSGVTQTPKHLITATGQRVTLRCSPRSGDLSVYWYQQSLDQGLQFLIQYYNGEERAKGNILERFSAQQFPDLHSELNLSSLELGDSALYFCASSVLSGGEQFFGPGTRLTVL.

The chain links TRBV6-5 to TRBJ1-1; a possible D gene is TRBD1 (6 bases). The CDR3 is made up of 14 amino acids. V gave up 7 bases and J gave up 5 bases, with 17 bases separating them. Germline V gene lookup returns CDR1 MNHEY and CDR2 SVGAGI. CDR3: CASTPHGGATEAFF. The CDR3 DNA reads TGTGCCAGCACCCCCCACGGGGGGGCGACTGAAGCTTTCTTT.

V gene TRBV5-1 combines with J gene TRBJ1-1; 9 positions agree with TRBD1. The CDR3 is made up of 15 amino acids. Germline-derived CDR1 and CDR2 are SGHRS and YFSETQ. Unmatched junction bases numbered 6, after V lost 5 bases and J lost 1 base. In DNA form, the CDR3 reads TGCGCCAGCAGAGACAGGGGGATTGGGAACACTGAAGCTTTCTTT. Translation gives CASRDRGIGNTEAFF.

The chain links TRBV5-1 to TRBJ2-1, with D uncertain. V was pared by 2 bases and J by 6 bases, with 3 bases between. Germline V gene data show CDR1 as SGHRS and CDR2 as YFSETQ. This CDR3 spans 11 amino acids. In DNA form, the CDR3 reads TGCGCCAGCAGCTTCGTCAATGAGCAGTTCTTC. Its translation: CASSFVNEQFF.

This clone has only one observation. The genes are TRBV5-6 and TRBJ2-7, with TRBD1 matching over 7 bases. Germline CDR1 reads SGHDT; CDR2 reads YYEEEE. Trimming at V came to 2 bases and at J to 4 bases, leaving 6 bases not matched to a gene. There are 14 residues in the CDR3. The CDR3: CASSFRDRVYEQYF. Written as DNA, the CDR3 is TGTGCCAGCAGCTTCCGGGACAGAGTATACGAGCAGTACTTC.

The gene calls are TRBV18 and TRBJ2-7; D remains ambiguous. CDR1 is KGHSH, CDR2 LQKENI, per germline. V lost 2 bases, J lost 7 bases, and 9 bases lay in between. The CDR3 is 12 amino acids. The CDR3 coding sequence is TGTGCCAGCTCACCAGGGATCGGGGAGCAGTACTTC. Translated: CASSPGIGEQYF.

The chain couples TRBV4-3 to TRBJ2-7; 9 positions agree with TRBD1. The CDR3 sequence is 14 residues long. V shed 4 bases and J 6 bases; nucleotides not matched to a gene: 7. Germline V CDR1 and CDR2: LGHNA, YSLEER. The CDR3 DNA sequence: TGCGCCAGCAGCCGATCACAGGGGGCGGGCGAGCAGTACTTC. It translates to CASSRSQGAGEQYF.

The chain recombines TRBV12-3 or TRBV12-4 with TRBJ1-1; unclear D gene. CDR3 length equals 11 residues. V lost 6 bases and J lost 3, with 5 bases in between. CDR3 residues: CASRGYTEAFF. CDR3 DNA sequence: TGTGCCAGCAGGGGCTACACTGAAGCTTTCTTT.

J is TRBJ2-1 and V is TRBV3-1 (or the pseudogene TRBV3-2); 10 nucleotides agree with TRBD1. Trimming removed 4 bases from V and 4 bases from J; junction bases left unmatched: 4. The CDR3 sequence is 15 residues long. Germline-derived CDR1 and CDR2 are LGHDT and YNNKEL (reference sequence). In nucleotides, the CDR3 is TGTGCCAGCAGCCCGACAGGGGGCTCTTACAATGAGCAGTTCTTC. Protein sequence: CASSPTGGSYNEQFF.

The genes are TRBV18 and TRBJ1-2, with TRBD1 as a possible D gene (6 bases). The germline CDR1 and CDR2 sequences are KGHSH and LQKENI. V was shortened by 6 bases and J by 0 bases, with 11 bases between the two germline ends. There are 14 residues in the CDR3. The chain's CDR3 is CASSSGTTNYGYTF. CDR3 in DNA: TGTGCCAGCTCGTCCGGGACAACTAACTATGGCTACACCTTC.

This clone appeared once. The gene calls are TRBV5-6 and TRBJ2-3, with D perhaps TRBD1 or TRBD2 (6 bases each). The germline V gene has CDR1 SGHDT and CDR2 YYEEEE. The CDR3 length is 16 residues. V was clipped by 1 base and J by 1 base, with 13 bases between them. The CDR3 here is CASSLRGAPRTDTQYF. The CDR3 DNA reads TGTGCCAGCAGCTTGAGGGGGGCCCCCCGCACAGATACGCAGTATTTT.

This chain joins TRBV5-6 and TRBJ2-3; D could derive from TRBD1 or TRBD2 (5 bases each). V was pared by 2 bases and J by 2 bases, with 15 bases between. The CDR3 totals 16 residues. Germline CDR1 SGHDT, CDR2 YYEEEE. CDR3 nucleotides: TGTGCCAGCAGCTTAGGGTTTCCGGGGCCCACAGATACGCAGTATTTT. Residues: CASSLGFPGPTDTQYF.

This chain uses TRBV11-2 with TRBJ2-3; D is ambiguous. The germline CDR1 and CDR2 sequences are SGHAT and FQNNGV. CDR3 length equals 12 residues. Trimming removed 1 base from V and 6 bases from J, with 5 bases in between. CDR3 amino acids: CASSLVFDTQYF. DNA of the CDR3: TGTGCCAGCAGCTTAGTGTTTGATACGCAGTATTTT.

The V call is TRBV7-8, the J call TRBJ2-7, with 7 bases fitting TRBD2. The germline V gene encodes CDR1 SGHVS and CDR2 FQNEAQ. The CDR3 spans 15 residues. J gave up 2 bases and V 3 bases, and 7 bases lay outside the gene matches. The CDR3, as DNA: TGTGCCAGCAGCTTGTTCTCGGGGGGTACCTACGAGCAGTACTTC. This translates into CASSLFSGGTYEQYF. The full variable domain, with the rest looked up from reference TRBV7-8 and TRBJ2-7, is GAGVSQSPRYKVAKRGQDVALRCDPISGHVSLFWYQQALGQGPEFLTYFQNEAQLDKSGLPSDRFFAERPEGSVSTLKIQRTQQEDSAVYLCASSLFSGGTYEQYFGPGTRLTVT.

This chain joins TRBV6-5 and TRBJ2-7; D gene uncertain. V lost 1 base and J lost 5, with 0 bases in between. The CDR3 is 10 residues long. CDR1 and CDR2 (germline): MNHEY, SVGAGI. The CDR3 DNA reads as TGTGCCAGCAGTTACTACGAGCAGTACTTC. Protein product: CASSYYEQYF.

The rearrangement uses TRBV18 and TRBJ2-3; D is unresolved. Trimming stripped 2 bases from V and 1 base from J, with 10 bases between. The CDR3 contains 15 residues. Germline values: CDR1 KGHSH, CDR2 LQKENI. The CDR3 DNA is TGTGCCAGCTCACCATTCGGGCCCGGCACAGATACGCAGTATTTT. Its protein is CASSPFGPGTDTQYF.

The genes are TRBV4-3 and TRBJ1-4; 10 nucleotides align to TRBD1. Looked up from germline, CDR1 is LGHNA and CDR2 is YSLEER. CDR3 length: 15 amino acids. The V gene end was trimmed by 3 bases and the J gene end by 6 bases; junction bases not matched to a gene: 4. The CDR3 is CASSHVDRGHEKLFF. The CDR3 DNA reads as TGCGCCAGCAGCCACGTTGACAGGGGGCATGAAAAACTGTTTTTT.

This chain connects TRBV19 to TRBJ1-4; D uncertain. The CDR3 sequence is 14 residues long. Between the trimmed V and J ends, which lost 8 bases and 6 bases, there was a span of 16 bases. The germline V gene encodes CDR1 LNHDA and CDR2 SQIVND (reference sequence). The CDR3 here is CASRKDGYDEKLFF. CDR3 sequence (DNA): TGTGCCAGTCGGAAAGACGGGTACGATGAAAAACTGTTTTTT.

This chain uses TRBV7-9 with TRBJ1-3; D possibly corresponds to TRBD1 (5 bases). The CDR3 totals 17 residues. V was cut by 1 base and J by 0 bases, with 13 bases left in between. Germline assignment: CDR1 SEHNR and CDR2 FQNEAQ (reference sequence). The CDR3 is CASSLGGVRGSGNTIYF. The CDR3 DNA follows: TGTGCCAGCAGCTTAGGGGGGGTACGCGGCTCTGGAAACACCATATATTTT.

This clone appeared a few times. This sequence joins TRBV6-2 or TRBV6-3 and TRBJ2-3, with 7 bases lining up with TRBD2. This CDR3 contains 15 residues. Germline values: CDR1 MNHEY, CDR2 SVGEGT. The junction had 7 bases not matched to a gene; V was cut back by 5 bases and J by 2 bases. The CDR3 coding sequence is TGTGCCAGCAGTCGACTGGGACTAAACACAGATACGCAGTATTTT. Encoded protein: CASSRLGLNTDTQYF.

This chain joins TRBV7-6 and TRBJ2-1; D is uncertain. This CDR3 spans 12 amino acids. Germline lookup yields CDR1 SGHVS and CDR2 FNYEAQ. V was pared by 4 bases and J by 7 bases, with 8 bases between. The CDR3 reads CASSYPRNEQFF. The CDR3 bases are TGTGCCAGCAGCTACCCTCGAAATGAGCAGTTCTTC.

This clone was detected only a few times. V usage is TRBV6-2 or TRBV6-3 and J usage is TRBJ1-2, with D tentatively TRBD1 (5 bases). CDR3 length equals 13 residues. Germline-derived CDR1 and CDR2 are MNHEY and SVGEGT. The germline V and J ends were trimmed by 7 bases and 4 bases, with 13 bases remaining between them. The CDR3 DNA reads TGTGCCAGCACCCCTACAGGATTCTATGGCTACACCTTC. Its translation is CASTPTGFYGYTF.

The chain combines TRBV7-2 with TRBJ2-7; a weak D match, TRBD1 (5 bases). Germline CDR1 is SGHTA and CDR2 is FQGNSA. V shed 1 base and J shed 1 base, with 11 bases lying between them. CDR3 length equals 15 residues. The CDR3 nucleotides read TGTGCCAGCAGCTTAGTTTGGCAGGGATCCTACGAGCAGTACTTC. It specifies CASSLVWQGSYEQYF. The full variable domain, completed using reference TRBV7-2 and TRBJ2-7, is GAGVSQSPSNKVTEKGKDVELRCDPISGHTALYWYRQSLGQGLEFLIYFQGNSAPDKSGLPSDRFSAERTGGSVSTLTIQRTQQEDSAVYLCASSLVWQGSYEQYFGPGTRLTVT.

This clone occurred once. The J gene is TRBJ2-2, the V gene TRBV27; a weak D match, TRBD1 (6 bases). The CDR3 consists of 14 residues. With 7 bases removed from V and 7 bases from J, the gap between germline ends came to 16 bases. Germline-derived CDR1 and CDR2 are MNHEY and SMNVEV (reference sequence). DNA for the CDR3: TGTGCCAGCAAGGACAGACAACTAGTCGGGGAGCTGTTTTTT. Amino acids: CASKDRQLVGELFF.

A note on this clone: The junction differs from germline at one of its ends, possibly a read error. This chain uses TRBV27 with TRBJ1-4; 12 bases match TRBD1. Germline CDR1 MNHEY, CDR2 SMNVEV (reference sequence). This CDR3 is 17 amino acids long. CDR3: CASKMAGTGGHNENLFF. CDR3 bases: TGTGCCAGCAAAATGGCCGGGACAGGGGGCCATAATGAAAATCTGTTTTTT.

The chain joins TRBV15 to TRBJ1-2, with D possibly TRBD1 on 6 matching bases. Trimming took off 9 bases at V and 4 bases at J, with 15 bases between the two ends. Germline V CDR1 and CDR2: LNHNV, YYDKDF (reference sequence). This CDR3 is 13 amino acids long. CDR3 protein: CATRLRQAYGYTF. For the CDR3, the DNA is TGTGCCACTAGACTTAGACAGGCCTATGGCTACACCTTC.

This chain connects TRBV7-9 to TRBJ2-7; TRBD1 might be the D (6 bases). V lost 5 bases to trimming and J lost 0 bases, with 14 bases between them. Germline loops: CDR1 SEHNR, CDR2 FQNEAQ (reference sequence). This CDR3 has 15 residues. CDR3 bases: TGTGCCAGCAGCCCCCGGACAGAGTTCTCCTACGAGCAGTACTTC. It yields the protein CASSPRTEFSYEQYF.

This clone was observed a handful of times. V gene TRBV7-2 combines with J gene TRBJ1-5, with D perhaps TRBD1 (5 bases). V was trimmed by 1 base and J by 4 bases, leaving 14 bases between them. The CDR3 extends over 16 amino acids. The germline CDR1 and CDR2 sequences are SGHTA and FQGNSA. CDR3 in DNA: TGTGCCAGCAGCTTAGATATGGGGCTTATAAATCAGCCCCAGCATTTT. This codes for CASSLDMGLINQPQHF.